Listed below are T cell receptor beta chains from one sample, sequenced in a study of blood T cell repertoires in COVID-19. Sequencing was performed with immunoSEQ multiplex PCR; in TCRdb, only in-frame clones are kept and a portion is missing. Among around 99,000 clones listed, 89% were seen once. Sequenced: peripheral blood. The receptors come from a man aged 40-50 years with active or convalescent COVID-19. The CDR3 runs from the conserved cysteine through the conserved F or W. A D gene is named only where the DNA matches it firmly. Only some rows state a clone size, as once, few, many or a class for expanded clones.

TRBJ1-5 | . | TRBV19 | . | CASRQGEVQPQHF | TGTGCCAGTAGACAGGGAGAGGTACAGCCCCAGCATTTT
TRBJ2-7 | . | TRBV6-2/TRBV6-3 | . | CASSYPDQRTYEQYF | TGTGCCAGCAGTTACCCCGACCAGCGAACCTACGAGCAGTACTTC
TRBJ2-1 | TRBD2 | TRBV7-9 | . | CASSPTRTSGFRGNEQFF | TGTGCCAGCAGCCCAACGAGGACTAGCGGGTTTCGAGGGAATGAGCAGTTCTTC
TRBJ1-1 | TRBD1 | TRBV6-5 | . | CASRLTGGGTEAFF | TGTGCCAGCAGATTGACAGGGGGTGGGACTGAAGCTTTCTTT
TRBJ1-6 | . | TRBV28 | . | CASEEASSYNSPLHF | TGTGCCAGCGAGGAGGCGAGCTCCTATAATTCACCCCTCCACTTT
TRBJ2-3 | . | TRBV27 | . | CASSSITGDTQYF | TGTGCCAGCAGTTCCATTACAGGGGATACGCAGTATTTT
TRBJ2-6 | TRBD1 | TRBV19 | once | CASRDRGRSGANVLTF | TGTGCCAGCCGGGACAGGGGTAGGTCTGGGGCCAACGTCCTGACTTTC
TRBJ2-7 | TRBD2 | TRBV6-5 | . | CASRSGLANSYEQYF | TGTGCCAGCAGGTCGGGACTAGCGAATTCCTACGAGCAGTACTTC
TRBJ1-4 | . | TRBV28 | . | CASSLTSHGTNEKLFF | TGTGCCAGCAGTTTAACGTCGCACGGAACTAATGAAAAACTGTTTTTT
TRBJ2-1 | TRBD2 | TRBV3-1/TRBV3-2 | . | CASSRTSLYEQFF | TGTGCCAGCAGCCGGACTAGTTTATATGAGCAGTTCTTC
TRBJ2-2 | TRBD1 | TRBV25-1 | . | CASSEYGTGSGELFF | TGTGCCAGCAGTGAATATGGGACAGGGTCCGGGGAGCTGTTTTTT
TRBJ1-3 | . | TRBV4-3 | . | CASSQELHTHTIYF | TGCGCCAGCAGCCAAGAGTTACATACACACACCATATATTTT
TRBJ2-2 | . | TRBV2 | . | CASSEQGTANTGELFF | TGTGCCAGCAGTGAACAGGGAACCGCGAACACCGGGGAGCTGTTTTTT
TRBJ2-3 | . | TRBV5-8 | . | CASSLGGAGTDTQYF | TGTGCCAGCAGCTTGGGCGGGGCGGGCACAGATACGCAGTATTTT
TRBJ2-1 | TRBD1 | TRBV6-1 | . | CASSERTGGNEQFF | TGTGCCAGCAGTGAACGGACAGGGGGCAATGAGCAGTTCTTC
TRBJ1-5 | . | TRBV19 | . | CASSMGDIRNQPQHF | TGTGCCAGTAGTATGGGGGACATTCGTAATCAGCCCCAGCATTTT